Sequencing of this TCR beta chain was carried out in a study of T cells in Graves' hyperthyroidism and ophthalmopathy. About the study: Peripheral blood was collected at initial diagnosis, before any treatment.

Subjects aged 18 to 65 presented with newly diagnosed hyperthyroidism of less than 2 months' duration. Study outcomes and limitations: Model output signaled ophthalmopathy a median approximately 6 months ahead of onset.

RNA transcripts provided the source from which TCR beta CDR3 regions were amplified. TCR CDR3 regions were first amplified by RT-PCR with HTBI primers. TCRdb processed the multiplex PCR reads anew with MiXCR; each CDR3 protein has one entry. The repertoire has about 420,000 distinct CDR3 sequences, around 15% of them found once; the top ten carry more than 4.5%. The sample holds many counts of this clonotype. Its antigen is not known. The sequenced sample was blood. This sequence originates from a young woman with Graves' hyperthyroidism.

CDR3 DNA: TGTGCCAGCAGCTTGACTGGACTAGCGATAGATACGCAGTATTTT. Protein sequence: CASSLTGLAIDTQYF. This sequence joins TRBV11-2 and TRBJ2-3; 9 bases line up with TRBD2. Germline CDR1 is SGHAT and CDR2 is FQNNGV. This CDR3 has 15 residues. V shed 3 bases, J shed 5 bases, and the junction held 6 bases outside the gene matches.